This is a list of T cell receptor beta chains from one sample in a study of cytomegalovirus exposure and HLA in healthy donors. Repertoires were generated with immunoSEQ multiplex PCR, while TCRdb's copy carries only in-frame clones and drops some. The sample holds 150,000 or so clones, roughly three quarters seen once. The sequencing sample was made of PBMCs. The receptor set was obtained from a man aged 30 to 45 in good health and CMV-seropositive. Each CDR3 is given with its conserved first and last residue. The D gene is left open where the match is weak. Size values are once, few and many counts, or a class for expanded clones, and some rows have none.

cdr3_nt: TGTGCCAGCAGGGGGGACTACTCGAACACCGGGGAGCTGTTTTTT
cdr3_aa: CASRGDYSNTGELFF
v_call: TRBV25-1
j_call: TRBJ2-2
d_call: TRBD2
clone_size: NA

cdr3_nt: TGTGCCAGCGTAGCGACAGGGAATGAAAAACTGTTTTTT
cdr3_aa: CASVATGNEKLFF
v_call: TRBV2
j_call: TRBJ1-4
d_call: TRBD1
clone_size: NA

cdr3_nt: TGCGCCAGCCGGACTAGCGGGGGGGGTGAGCAGTTCTTC
cdr3_aa: CASRTSGGGEQFF
v_call: TRBV4-1
j_call: TRBJ2-1
d_call: TRBD2
clone_size: once

cdr3_nt: TGTGCCAGCAGTGAAGCCCCTGCCAGGGACACTGAAGCTTTCTTT
cdr3_aa: CASSEAPARDTEAFF
v_call: TRBV6-1
j_call: TRBJ1-1
d_call: NA
clone_size: NA

cdr3_nt: TGTGCCAGCAGTCCGACTAGCGGTACCTACGAGCAGTACTTC
cdr3_aa: CASSPTSGTYEQYF
v_call: TRBV6-6
j_call: TRBJ2-7
d_call: TRBD2
clone_size: NA

cdr3_nt: TGTGCCAGCAGTTCTTCCGACTCCTACGAGCAGTACTTC
cdr3_aa: CASSSSDSYEQYF
v_call: TRBV27
j_call: TRBJ2-7
d_call: NA
clone_size: few

cdr3_nt: TGTGCCAGCAGCTTAGGAGGGTATGCGGGCTACACCTTC
cdr3_aa: CASSLGGYAGYTF
v_call: TRBV7-2
j_call: TRBJ1-2
d_call: NA
clone_size: few

cdr3_nt: TGTGCCATCAGTGAGTTAGCGTACTCTGGGGCCAACGTCCTGACTTTC
cdr3_aa: CAISELAYSGANVLTF
v_call: TRBV10-3
j_call: TRBJ2-6
d_call: NA
clone_size: NA

cdr3_nt: TGTGCCAGCAGCTGGGGGACAGGGTCCTACGAGCAGTACTTC
cdr3_aa: CASSWGTGSYEQYF
v_call: TRBV11-2
j_call: TRBJ2-7
d_call: TRBD1
clone_size: NA

cdr3_nt: TGTGCCAGCAGCTATCAGGGGATCGACGAGCAGTACTTC
cdr3_aa: CASSYQGIDEQYF
v_call: TRBV11-3
j_call: TRBJ2-7
d_call: NA
clone_size: NA

cdr3_nt: TGTGCCAGCAGGACGGGACTAGCGGGGGCTCCTAGCACAGATACGCAGTATTTT
cdr3_aa: CASRTGLAGAPSTDTQYF
v_call: TRBV27
j_call: TRBJ2-3
d_call: TRBD2
clone_size: NA

cdr3_nt: TGTGCCAGCAGCGTAGAAGCCATGAACACTGAAGCTTTCTTT
cdr3_aa: CASSVEAMNTEAFF
v_call: TRBV9
j_call: TRBJ1-1
d_call: NA
clone_size: NA

cdr3_nt: TGTGCCAGCAGTGAGCAGTTCTACGAGCAGTACTTC
cdr3_aa: CASSEQFYEQYF
v_call: TRBV2
j_call: TRBJ2-7
d_call: NA
clone_size: NA

cdr3_nt: TGTGCCATCAGTGGATCTAGCGGGAGGGCCTCCTACGAGCAGTACTTC
cdr3_aa: CAISGSSGRASYEQYF
v_call: TRBV10-3
j_call: TRBJ2-7
d_call: TRBD2
clone_size: NA

cdr3_nt: TGTGCCAGTAGTATCACAGGGACAGGGGGGGGAAAACTGTTTTTT
cdr3_aa: CASSITGTGGGKLFF
v_call: TRBV19
j_call: TRBJ1-4
d_call: TRBD1
clone_size: once

cdr3_nt: TGTGCCAGCAGCCAAGGGCAGGGTCCCTACGAGCAGTACTTC
cdr3_aa: CASSQGQGPYEQYF
v_call: TRBV14
j_call: TRBJ2-7
d_call: NA
clone_size: NA

cdr3_nt: TGTGCCAGCAGTGAAAGAACAGGGGTGAATCAGCCCCAGCATTTT
cdr3_aa: CASSERTGVNQPQHF
v_call: TRBV6-1
j_call: TRBJ1-5
d_call: TRBD1
clone_size: NA

cdr3_nt: TGTGCCAGCAGTGACGAGTTTGCACCCCCTGGGGCCAACGTCCTGACTTTC
cdr3_aa: CASSDEFAPPGANVLTF
v_call: TRBV6-1
j_call: TRBJ2-6
d_call: NA
clone_size: few

cdr3_nt: TGTGCCACGAACCCGGGACAGAGAATGAACACTGAAGCTTTCTTT
cdr3_aa: CATNPGQRMNTEAFF
v_call: TRBV10-3
j_call: TRBJ1-1
d_call: TRBD1
clone_size: NA

cdr3_nt: TGTGCCATCAGGGACACAGGGGGCAGGGCAGATACGCAGTATTTT
cdr3_aa: CAIRDTGGRADTQYF
v_call: TRBV10-3
j_call: TRBJ2-3
d_call: TRBD1
clone_size: NA

cdr3_nt: TGTGCCAGTAGTCTTCGGGTCGACTTTTTTCCTTACGAGCAGTACTTC
cdr3_aa: CASSLRVDFFPYEQYF
v_call: TRBV19
j_call: TRBJ2-7
d_call: NA
clone_size: once

cdr3_nt: TGTGCTAGCAGGTTGGGTGGCGGGACCCAAGAGACCCAGTACTTC
cdr3_aa: CASRLGGGTQETQYF
v_call: TRBV7-7
j_call: TRBJ2-5
d_call: NA
clone_size: NA

cdr3_nt: TGCGCCAGCAGCCAAGCAGGGGGCCTTCAGCCCCAGCATTTT
cdr3_aa: CASSQAGGLQPQHF
v_call: TRBV4-1
j_call: TRBJ1-5
d_call: TRBD1
clone_size: NA